This is a list of T cell receptor beta chains from one sample in a study of cytomegalovirus exposure and HLA in healthy donors. This table comes from immunoSEQ multiplex PCR, and its TCRdb copy is limited to in-frame clones, with some not included. Seen here are about 100,000 clones, approximately 80% observed once, and the top ten hold under 0.8%. The sample taken for sequencing was PBMCs. These receptors came from a woman aged 60-75 years in good health and CMV-seronegative. The CDR3 runs from the conserved cysteine through the conserved F or W. The D gene is left open where the match is weak. Clone size is stated in some rows and not others, as once, few, many or a class when expanded.

J gene: TRBJ1-2; clone size: NA; V gene: TRBV27; D gene: TRBD1; CDR3 protein: CASSRTGDNYGYTF; CDR3 DNA: TGTGCCAGCAGTCGGACAGGGGATAACTATGGCTACACCTTC
J gene: TRBJ1-5; clone size: NA; V gene: TRBV5-1; D gene: TRBD1; CDR3 protein: CASSWDGTGDQPQHF; CDR3 DNA: TGCGCCAGCAGCTGGGACGGGACAGGGGATCAGCCCCAGCATTTT
J gene: TRBJ2-1; clone size: NA; V gene: TRBV25-1; D gene: TRBD2; CDR3 protein: CASSRAGGELYNEQFF; CDR3 DNA: TGTGCCAGCAGCCGAGCTGGGGGGGAGCTCTACAATGAGCAGTTCTTC
J gene: TRBJ2-7; clone size: NA; V gene: TRBV6-5; D gene: NA; CDR3 protein: CASSPRGTIYEQYF; CDR3 DNA: TGTGCCAGCAGCCCTCGGGGAACAATCTACGAGCAGTACTTC
J gene: TRBJ1-1; clone size: NA; V gene: TRBV5-4; D gene: TRBD1; CDR3 protein: CASSHPDRANTEAFF; CDR3 DNA: TGTGCCAGCAGCCACCCGGACAGGGCGAACACTGAAGCTTTCTTT
J gene: TRBJ1-4; clone size: NA; V gene: TRBV7-2; D gene: NA; CDR3 protein: CASSLDSLRGLEEKLFF; CDR3 DNA: TGTGCCAGCAGCTTAGATTCCCTCCGGGGATTAGAGGAAAAACTGTTTTTT
J gene: TRBJ2-5; clone size: NA; V gene: TRBV13; D gene: NA; CDR3 protein: CASSTSGVQETQYF; CDR3 DNA: TGTGCCAGCAGCACCTCCGGGGTTCAAGAGACCCAGTACTTC
J gene: TRBJ2-7; clone size: NA; V gene: TRBV28; D gene: TRBD2; CDR3 protein: CASTLLAGKTYEQYF; CDR3 DNA: TGTGCCAGCACGCTATTAGCGGGAAAGACCTACGAGCAGTACTTC
J gene: TRBJ2-7; clone size: NA; V gene: TRBV5-1; D gene: TRBD1; CDR3 protein: CASSPRQGASYEQYF; CDR3 DNA: TGCGCCAGCAGCCCTAGACAGGGGGCTTCCTACGAGCAGTACTTC
J gene: TRBJ1-3; clone size: NA; V gene: TRBV6-5; D gene: NA; CDR3 protein: CASSYSGGGSGNTIYF; CDR3 DNA: TGTGCCAGCAGTTACTCCGGCGGGGGCTCTGGAAACACCATATATTTT
J gene: TRBJ1-3; clone size: NA; V gene: TRBV5-1; D gene: NA; CDR3 protein: CASSLDRAAGNTIYF; CDR3 DNA: TGCGCCAGCAGCTTGGACAGGGCCGCTGGAAACACCATATATTTT
J gene: TRBJ2-1; clone size: NA; V gene: TRBV9; D gene: TRBD1; CDR3 protein: CASSTRQGSGYNEQFF; CDR3 DNA: TGTGCCAGCAGCACCCGACAGGGGTCGGGATACAATGAGCAGTTCTTC
J gene: TRBJ2-3; clone size: NA; V gene: TRBV5-1; D gene: TRBD1; CDR3 protein: CASSGGTGVDTQYF; CDR3 DNA: TGCGCCAGCAGCGGGGGGACAGGGGTAGATACGCAGTATTTT
J gene: TRBJ2-3; clone size: NA; V gene: TRBV9; D gene: TRBD2; CDR3 protein: CASSARLAGASTDTQYF; CDR3 DNA: TGTGCCAGCAGCGCTAGACTAGCGGGGGCCTCCACAGATACGCAGTATTTT
J gene: TRBJ2-1; clone size: NA; V gene: TRBV10-2; D gene: TRBD2; CDR3 protein: CASSESRASGRGNEQFF; CDR3 DNA: TGCGCCAGCAGTGAGTCGAGGGCTAGCGGGAGAGGGAATGAGCAGTTCTTC
J gene: TRBJ2-7; clone size: few; V gene: TRBV11-2; D gene: NA; CDR3 protein: CASSSNTNEQYF; CDR3 DNA: TGTGCCAGCAGCTCCAACACGAACGAGCAGTACTTC
J gene: TRBJ2-1; clone size: NA; V gene: TRBV27; D gene: TRBD1; CDR3 protein: CASSKGQVPDEQFF; CDR3 DNA: TGTGCCAGCAGTAAGGGACAGGTGCCCGATGAGCAGTTCTTC
J gene: TRBJ2-6; clone size: few; V gene: TRBV5-1; D gene: NA; CDR3 protein: CASSLTPLSSGANVLTF; CDR3 DNA: TGCGCCAGCAGCTTGACCCCTCTAAGCTCTGGGGCCAACGTCCTGACTTTC
J gene: TRBJ1-1; clone size: NA; V gene: TRBV25-1; D gene: NA; CDR3 protein: CASSDRVKFGEAFF; CDR3 DNA: TGTGCCAGCAGTGACAGGGTGAAGTTTGGTGAAGCTTTCTTT
J gene: TRBJ2-7; clone size: NA; V gene: TRBV11-2; D gene: TRBD1; CDR3 protein: CASSRGGTGSHEQYF; CDR3 DNA: TGTGCCAGCAGCCGTGGTGGGACAGGGAGCCACGAGCAGTACTTC
J gene: TRBJ1-2; clone size: NA; V gene: TRBV6-5; D gene: TRBD1; CDR3 protein: CASRQGKGYTF; CDR3 DNA: TGTGCCAGCAGACAGGGGAAGGGCTACACCTTC
J gene: TRBJ2-7; clone size: NA; V gene: TRBV27; D gene: TRBD1; CDR3 protein: CASSLDRGSEQYF; CDR3 DNA: TGTGCCAGCAGTTTGGACAGGGGAAGCGAGCAGTACTTC
J gene: TRBJ2-7; clone size: NA; V gene: TRBV6-1; D gene: TRBD2; CDR3 protein: CASSGDRDYRGEQYF; CDR3 DNA: TGTGCCAGCAGTGGGGACCGGGACTACCGAGGAGAGCAGTACTTC
J gene: TRBJ2-7; clone size: NA; V gene: TRBV7-2; D gene: NA; CDR3 protein: CASSQDSSSYEQYF; CDR3 DNA: TGTGCCAGCAGCCAAGACAGTTCCTCCTACGAGCAGTACTTC
J gene: TRBJ2-7; clone size: once; V gene: TRBV7-2; D gene: NA; CDR3 protein: CASSPFLEPYEQYF; CDR3 DNA: TGTGCCAGCAGCCCCTTTTTAGAACCCTACGAGCAGTACTTC
J gene: TRBJ1-5; clone size: once; V gene: TRBV6-1; D gene: NA; CDR3 protein: CASSGTGGPNQPQHF; CDR3 DNA: TGTGCCAGCAGCGGGACGGGAGGCCCTAATCAGCCCCAGCATTTT
J gene: TRBJ1-4; clone size: NA; V gene: TRBV19; D gene: NA; CDR3 protein: CASKGGGTGEKLFF; CDR3 DNA: TGTGCCTCCAAAGGGGGGGGAACTGGTGAAAAACTGTTTTTT
J gene: TRBJ2-7; clone size: once; V gene: TRBV30; D gene: NA; CDR3 protein: CAWSEGSQYYEQYF; CDR3 DNA: TGTGCCTGGAGTGAGGGGTCGCAGTACTACGAGCAGTACTTC
J gene: TRBJ2-7; clone size: NA; V gene: TRBV10-2; D gene: NA; CDR3 protein: CASRQGPNEQYF; CDR3 DNA: TGCGCCAGCAGACAGGGTCCCAACGAGCAGTACTTC
J gene: TRBJ2-3; clone size: NA; V gene: TRBV7-8; D gene: NA; CDR3 protein: CASSLYRGSSTDTQYF; CDR3 DNA: TGTGCCAGCAGCTTATATAGGGGCAGCTCCACAGATACGCAGTATTTT
J gene: TRBJ1-4; clone size: NA; V gene: TRBV15; D gene: NA; CDR3 protein: CATSREAQALTNEKLFF; CDR3 DNA: TGTGCCACCAGCAGAGAGGCACAGGCCCTAACTAATGAAAAACTGTTTTTT
J gene: TRBJ1-1; clone size: NA; V gene: TRBV27; D gene: NA; CDR3 protein: CASSLSPRNTEAFF; CDR3 DNA: TGTGCCAGCAGTTTATCACCCAGGAACACTGAAGCTTTCTTT
J gene: TRBJ2-4; clone size: NA; V gene: TRBV5-1; D gene: TRBD1; CDR3 protein: CASSLGDRGIQYF; CDR3 DNA: TGCGCCAGCAGCTTAGGTGACAGGGGCATTCAGTACTTC
J gene: TRBJ2-5; clone size: NA; V gene: TRBV7-9; D gene: TRBD2; CDR3 protein: CASSFDGTRRQETQYF; CDR3 DNA: TGTGCCAGCAGCTTTGACGGGACTAGACGTCAAGAGACCCAGTACTTC
J gene: TRBJ2-2; clone size: NA; V gene: TRBV19; D gene: TRBD2; CDR3 protein: CASRTGLAGIGELFF; CDR3 DNA: TGTGCCAGTAGGACAGGACTAGCGGGAATCGGAGAGCTGTTTTTT
J gene: TRBJ2-7; clone size: NA; V gene: TRBV6-1; D gene: NA; CDR3 protein: CASSGGARTGAHYEQYF; CDR3 DNA: TGTGCCAGCAGTGGCGGGGCTCGGACTGGGGCTCACTACGAGCAGTACTTC
J gene: TRBJ1-5; clone size: once; V gene: TRBV6-6; D gene: NA; CDR3 protein: CASSYVGDQPQHF; CDR3 DNA: TGTGCCAGCAGTTACGTCGGGGATCAGCCCCAGCATTTT
J gene: TRBJ1-4; clone size: NA; V gene: TRBV7-2; D gene: TRBD1; CDR3 protein: CASSSAIGQEEKLFF; CDR3 DNA: TGTGCCAGCAGCTCAGCAATAGGACAGGAGGAAAAACTGTTTTTT
J gene: TRBJ1-2; clone size: NA; V gene: TRBV6-5; D gene: NA; CDR3 protein: CASRRHPYGYTF; CDR3 DNA: TGTGCCAGCAGGCGTCATCCCTATGGCTACACCTTC
J gene: TRBJ1-1; clone size: NA; V gene: TRBV27; D gene: NA; CDR3 protein: CASSMTGLTEAFF; CDR3 DNA: TGTGCCAGCAGTATGACAGGACTCACTGAAGCTTTCTTT
J gene: TRBJ1-2; clone size: once; V gene: TRBV2; D gene: NA; CDR3 protein: CASSEVARSGNYGYTF; CDR3 DNA: TGTGCCAGCAGTGAAGTTGCCAGGTCGGGGAACTATGGCTACACCTTC
J gene: TRBJ2-3; clone size: NA; V gene: TRBV9; D gene: NA; CDR3 protein: CASSQGYTDTQYF; CDR3 DNA: TGTGCCAGCAGCCAGGGGTACACAGATACGCAGTATTTT
J gene: TRBJ2-3; clone size: NA; V gene: TRBV15; D gene: TRBD2; CDR3 protein: CATSRASSGGADTQYF; CDR3 DNA: TGTGCCACCAGCAGAGCGTCTAGCGGGGGGGCAGATACGCAGTATTTT
J gene: TRBJ2-2; clone size: NA; V gene: TRBV28; D gene: NA; CDR3 protein: CASSSRTGGKWVGELFF; CDR3 DNA: TGTGCCAGCAGCTCCAGGACCGGAGGGAAATGGGTCGGGGAGCTGTTTTTT
J gene: TRBJ2-2; clone size: NA; V gene: TRBV6-5; D gene: NA; CDR3 protein: CASSYFQQGGTGELFF; CDR3 DNA: TGTGCCAGCAGTTACTTTCAGCAGGGAGGCACCGGGGAGCTGTTTTTT
J gene: TRBJ2-3; clone size: NA; V gene: TRBV5-1; D gene: NA; CDR3 protein: CASRIGHSTDTQYF; CDR3 DNA: TGCGCCAGCAGGATCGGACACAGCACAGATACGCAGTATTTT
J gene: TRBJ1-3; clone size: NA; V gene: TRBV5-6; D gene: NA; CDR3 protein: CASSLLLAVDF; CDR3 DNA: TGTGCCAGCAGCTTGCTCTTGGCGGTAGATTTT
J gene: TRBJ1-1; clone size: NA; V gene: TRBV15; D gene: NA; CDR3 protein: CATSRERRQSTEAFF; CDR3 DNA: TGTGCCACCAGCAGAGAACGGCGGCAGTCCACTGAAGCTTTCTTT
J gene: TRBJ1-2; clone size: NA; V gene: TRBV9; D gene: TRBD1; CDR3 protein: CASSGLTGGRGGYTF; CDR3 DNA: TGTGCCAGCAGCGGTCTGACAGGGGGCAGGGGTGGCTACACCTTC
J gene: TRBJ1-3; clone size: NA; V gene: TRBV30; D gene: NA; CDR3 protein: CAWSVRIGGSGNTIYF; CDR3 DNA: TGTGCCTGGAGTGTAAGAATCGGAGGGTCTGGAAACACCATATATTTT
J gene: TRBJ1-1; clone size: NA; V gene: TRBV4-3; D gene: NA; CDR3 protein: CASSRIGDLAEAFF; CDR3 DNA: TGCGCCAGCAGCCGGATAGGGGATCTGGCTGAAGCTTTCTTT
J gene: TRBJ2-1; clone size: few; V gene: TRBV28; D gene: TRBD1; CDR3 protein: CASSLPDRGGNEQFF; CDR3 DNA: TGTGCCAGCAGTTTACCTGACAGGGGGGGGAATGAGCAGTTCTTC
J gene: TRBJ2-1; clone size: NA; V gene: TRBV4-1; D gene: TRBD2; CDR3 protein: CASSQERLAGVNEQFF; CDR3 DNA: TGCGCCAGCAGCCAAGAGCGGCTAGCGGGGGTGAATGAGCAGTTCTTC
J gene: TRBJ2-5; clone size: NA; V gene: TRBV19; D gene: NA; CDR3 protein: CASSTSSGLPHETQYF; CDR3 DNA: TGTGCCAGTAGTACCTCATCCGGACTGCCGCACGAGACCCAGTACTTC
J gene: TRBJ2-7; clone size: NA; V gene: TRBV5-6; D gene: TRBD1; CDR3 protein: CASSLRGLTGAKQYF; CDR3 DNA: TGTGCCAGCAGCTTGAGGGGGCTGACAGGCGCGAAGCAGTACTTC
J gene: TRBJ2-2; clone size: few; V gene: TRBV5-1; D gene: NA; CDR3 protein: CASSYASVTGELFF; CDR3 DNA: TGCGCCAGCAGCTACGCTAGCGTTACCGGGGAGCTGTTTTTT
J gene: TRBJ1-1; clone size: NA; V gene: TRBV5-1; D gene: TRBD1; CDR3 protein: CASSLGQGSTREAFF; CDR3 DNA: TGCGCCAGCAGCTTGGGACAGGGAAGTACCAGGGAAGCTTTCTTT
J gene: TRBJ1-4; clone size: NA; V gene: TRBV19; D gene: NA; CDR3 protein: CASSRGATNEKLFF; CDR3 DNA: TGTGCCAGTAGCCGGGGTGCAACTAATGAAAAACTGTTTTTT